The rows below give T cell receptor beta chains drawn from one sample of a study of cytomegalovirus exposure and HLA in healthy donors. Some clones are missing from TCRdb's copy, which holds only in-frame ones; the method was immunoSEQ multiplex PCR. Of fewer than 120,000 clones in the sample, about 73% were seen once. The sequencing sample was made of PBMCs. The origin of the receptors is a woman aged 25 to 45 in good health and CMV-seronegative. CDR3s include the opening cysteine and the closing phenylalanine or tryptophan. The order of the fields is clone size, D gene, V gene, J gene, CDR3 DNA, CDR3 protein. D genes are given only for firm matches. Not all rows give a size; the values are once, few, many and, for expanded clones, a class.

-,TRBD2,TRBV27,TRBJ2-7,TGTGCCAGCACCCCGGGGGGAGGCTACGAGCAGTACTTC,CASTPGGGYEQYF
once,-,TRBV6-5,TRBJ1-5,TGTGCCAGCAGTTACGAGGGTGTCGATCAGCCCCAGCATTTT,CASSYEGVDQPQHF
-,-,TRBV27,TRBJ2-5,TGTGCCAGCAGTTTAAGTGGAGACTCCCAGACCCAGTACTTC,CASSLSGDSQTQYF
medium-sized,TRBD2,TRBV6-4,TRBJ2-1,TGTGCCAGCAGTGACTCTAGCGGGGGGGCCAATGAGCAGTTCTTC,CASSDSSGGANEQFF
-,-,TRBV27,TRBJ2-5,TGTGCCAGCAGTTTAAGGGGGACCCTAGGGCAGTACTTC,CASSLRGTLGQYF
-,TRBD2,TRBV7-2,TRBJ2-3,TGTGCCAGCAGCTTAGGAGGAGCGGGAGCTAGGCAGTATTTT,CASSLGGAGARQYF
-,-,TRBV4-3,TRBJ1-1,TGCGCCAGCAGCCAAGATACAGGGTCTCTCACTGAAGCTTTCTTT,CASSQDTGSLTEAFF
-,-,TRBV28,TRBJ1-1,TGTGCCAGCAGTTATAGTGATGAAGCTTTCTTT,CASSYSDEAFF
-,-,TRBV28,TRBJ1-2,TGTGCCAGCTCACCGGGGAGCCGGAATTTTGGCTACACCTTC,CASSPGSRNFGYTF
once,TRBD1,TRBV10-2,TRBJ2-1,TGCGCCAGCAAACCGGGACAGGGGATTTACAATGAGCAGTTCTTC,CASKPGQGIYNEQFF
-,TRBD2,TRBV4-3,TRBJ2-3,TGCGCCAGCAGCCAGGATGGGACTAGCGGGAGGGCGCTCACAGATACGCAGTATTTT,CASSQDGTSGRALTDTQYF
-,-,TRBV18,TRBJ2-1,TGTGCCAGCTCTCCGGGACAAGACCTTAATGAGCAGTTCTTC,CASSPGQDLNEQFF
-,-,TRBV7-9,TRBJ1-4,TGTGCCAGCAGCTCCGGGGAGGGGGGGGCCGGGAAACTGTTTTTT,CASSSGEGGAGKLFF
-,TRBD1,TRBV28,TRBJ2-7,TGTGCCAGCACTCCTTTAGTGGGACAGGGCTCCTACGAGCAGTACTTC,CASTPLVGQGSYEQYF
-,-,TRBV19,TRBJ2-7,TGTGCCAGTAGTAATGTTCGCGGGGTCGCCTCCTACGAGCAGTACTTC,CASSNVRGVASYEQYF
-,-,TRBV10-3,TRBJ2-2,TGTGCCATCAGTGAGTCCCCCCGACCCCTAGGTTCAACCGGGGAGCTGTTTTTT,CAISESPRPLGSTGELFF
-,-,TRBV30,TRBJ2-5,TGTGCCTGGAGTGTCGGGGAGGTGTCGGGAGAGACCCAGTACTTC,CAWSVGEVSGETQYF
-,-,TRBV4-1,TRBJ2-7,TGCGCCAGCAGCCAAGATCCCCAGGGGAGCGAGCAGTACTTC,CASSQDPQGSEQYF
-,-,TRBV5-4,TRBJ2-7,TGTGCCAGCAGCTTGGGCAGGGTCTACGAGCAGTACTTC,CASSLGRVYEQYF
-,TRBD1,TRBV4-1,TRBJ2-5,TGCGCCAGCAGCCAGGGGACAGGGGCCGTTCGGGAGACCCAGTACTTC,CASSQGTGAVRETQYF
-,-,TRBV27,TRBJ2-7,TGTGCCAGCAGTTTATTGGGGGGGCGGGAGCAGTACTTC,CASSLLGGREQYF
-,TRBD1,TRBV28,TRBJ2-6,TGTGCCAGCAGCCAACCCGGACAGGGAACTGGGGCCAACGTCCTGACTTTC,CASSQPGQGTGANVLTF
-,TRBD2,TRBV7-6,TRBJ2-1,TGTGCCAGCACCACCTCCGGGGGGACCTACAATGAGCAGTTCTTC,CASTTSGGTYNEQFF
few,-,TRBV19,TRBJ2-7,TGTGCCAGTAGTATAGATCGAGGGTACGAGCAGTACTTC,CASSIDRGYEQYF
-,-,TRBV30,TRBJ1-3,TGTGCTTGGGGGCCAGGGTCTGGAAACACCATATATTTT,CAWGPGSGNTIYF
-,TRBD1,TRBV10-3,TRBJ1-3,TGTGCCATCAGTCGGGACAGGGGGGTTTCTGGAAACACCATATATTTT,CAISRDRGVSGNTIYF
-,-,TRBV9,TRBJ2-5,TGTGCCAGCAGCGTAGGAGGTGCTGAAACCCAGTACTTC,CASSVGGAETQYF
-,-,TRBV28,TRBJ1-5,TGTGCCAGCAACATACAGGGCCGCAATCAGCCCCAGCATTTT,CASNIQGRNQPQHF
-,TRBD2,TRBV9,TRBJ2-7,TGTGCCAGCAGCTCCTCGACACCCGGACTAGCGGGAGACTACGAGCAGTACTTC,CASSSSTPGLAGDYEQYF
-,-,TRBV9,TRBJ1-4,TGTGCCAGCAGCGTCGGGACTGGGGAAAAACTGTTTTTT,CASSVGTGEKLFF
-,-,TRBV7-9,TRBJ2-7,TGTGCCAGCAGCCTCCGACAGGCTATAACAGGGGAGCAGTACTTC,CASSLRQAITGEQYF
-,-,TRBV30,TRBJ1-1,TGTGCCTGGAGCGGGGGGACGCCTCCGAACACTGAAGCTTTCTTT,CAWSGGTPPNTEAFF
-,TRBD2,TRBV16,TRBJ2-7,TGTGCCAGCAGCCAGGCTAGCGGGAACGAGCAGTACTTC,CASSQASGNEQYF
-,TRBD1,TRBV29-1,TRBJ2-7,TGCAGCGTAACGGGGACAGGAGGCGAGCAGTACTTC,CSVTGTGGEQYF
-,-,TRBV5-6,TRBJ2-1,TGTGCCAGCAGAAGGGACCGGGAGAGAAATGAGCAGTTCTTC,CASRRDRERNEQFF
-,-,TRBV6-1,TRBJ2-7,TGTGCCAGCAGTGACCCGTTCTACGAGCAGTACTTC,CASSDPFYEQYF
-,TRBD2,TRBV6-4,TRBJ2-2,TGTGCCAGCAGTGACGGGACTAGCGGGAACACCGGGGAGCTGTTTTTT,CASSDGTSGNTGELFF
-,TRBD1,TRBV4-1,TRBJ1-2,TGCGCCAGCAGCCAGGTGGGACAGCGCTCTAACTATGGCTACACCTTC,CASSQVGQRSNYGYTF
-,TRBD1,TRBV7-9,TRBJ2-5,TGTGCCAGCAGGATTCAGGACAGGGGTAAGTACTTC,CASRIQDRGKYF
-,-,TRBV20-1,TRBJ1-6,TGCAGTGCTCCCGATAATTCACCCCTCCACTTT,CSAPDNSPLHF